This entry features one T cell receptor beta chain sequence. The table came from immunoSEQ multiplex PCR; TCRdb's copy has only in-frame clones and leaves some out. Of around 62,000 clones detected, about 98% appear once; the ten largest clones hold roughly 0.17%. These data are taken from a study of technical replicates of blood from a few donors. Germline V lookup: CDR1 WNHNN, CDR2 SYGVQD (reference sequence). This CDR3 region has 15 residues. Between the trimmed V and J ends, which lost 6 bases and 1 base, there was a span of 15 bases. Sequenced sample: T cells isolated from PBMCs. This clonotype was sampled from a human donor in good health. V usage is TRBV10-1 and J usage is TRBJ1-1; TRBD1 might be the D (5 bases). The CDR3 coding sequence is TGCGCCAGCAGCAGCAGGGAAATAGGGAACACTGAAGCTTTCTTT. This translates into CASSSREIGNTEAFF.